Listed here are 26 T cell receptor beta chains from one sample, sequenced in a study of OX40 agonist ivuxolimab in advanced cancers. Library creation used the immunoSEQ multiplex PCR assay. TCRdb took this table from immuneACCESS and kept in-frame rearrangements with V and J called. Such tables lack part of the clones; where checked against another copy, unresolved V genes explain under half of the gap, and the rest is unexplained. A total of over 25,000 clones appear in this sample, over 60% of them only once. The top ten clonotypes cover 12% to 15% of the sample. Specimen: CD4+ or CD8+ T cells sorted from blood, collected in a trial of the OX40 agonist ivuxolimab. These receptor sequences come from an adult with an advanced solid tumor such as melanoma, head and neck, liver or kidney cancer.

The rearrangement links TRBV7-9 to TRBJ2-2; 8 positions agree with TRBD1. J gave up 7 bases and V 4 bases, and 8 bases lay outside the gene matches. This CDR3 is 15 amino acids long. The germline V gene has CDR1 SEHNR and CDR2 FQNEAQ (reference sequence). This CDR3 reads CASSSSDRAGGELFF. CDR3 coding DNA: TGTGCCAGCAGCTCCTCGGACAGGGCGGGCGGGGAGCTGTTTTTT.

This clone was seen a single time. This chain joins TRBV4-3 and TRBJ1-2, with D tentatively TRBD1 (5 bases). Germline V gene sequence: CDR1 LGHNA, CDR2 YSLEER. V lost 0 bases and J 0 bases, leaving 8 bases between the germline ends. This CDR3 is 15 amino acids long. The CDR3 sequence is CASSQETGPNYGYTF. In DNA form, the CDR3 reads TGCGCCAGCAGCCAAGAAACGGGGCCTAACTATGGCTACACCTTC.

The J gene is TRBJ2-5, the V gene TRBV7-3; possibly TRBD2 for D (6 bases). V was clipped by 0 bases and J by 5 bases, with 16 bases between them. The CDR3 runs to 16 residues. CDR1 is SGHTA, CDR2 FQGTGA, per germline. Here the CDR3 reads CASSLTVEAGHETQYF. The CDR3 DNA reads as TGTGCCAGCAGCTTAACGGTAGAGGCGGGGCACGAGACCCAGTACTTC. Together with reference TRBV7-3 and TRBJ2-5, the CDR3 gives the full variable domain: GAGVSQTPSNKVTEKGKYVELRCDPISGHTALYWYRQSLGQGPEFLIYFQGTGAADDSGLPNDRFFAVRPEGSVSTLKIQRTERGDSAVYLCASSLTVEAGHETQYFGPGTRLLVL.

The chain recombines TRBV4-3 with TRBJ2-7; 7 positions agree with TRBD2. Germline CDR1 LGHNA, CDR2 YSLEER. The CDR3 has 18 residues. J gave up 4 bases and V 0 bases, and 15 bases lay outside the gene matches. The DNA of the CDR3 is TGCGCCAGCAGCCAAGATCGGCCGGGGACTACAAGGAGGTACGAGCAGTACTTC. It is translated as CASSQDRPGTTRRYEQYF.

The chain carries TRBV7-6 and TRBJ2-7; D possibly matches TRBD1 or TRBD2 (5 bases each). Germline assignment: CDR1 SGHVS and CDR2 FNYEAQ. With 5 bases removed from V and 5 bases from J, the gap between germline ends came to 13 bases. There are 13 residues in the CDR3. Here the CDR3 reads CASSPPGTNEQYF. In nucleotides, the CDR3 is TGTGCCAGCAGCCCACCTGGGACGAACGAGCAGTACTTC.

The chain is built from TRBV13 and TRBJ2-5; 14 positions match TRBD2. The germline V gene encodes CDR1 PRHDT and CDR2 FYEKMQ (reference sequence). J gave up 4 bases and V 2 bases, and 9 bases lay outside the gene matches. The CDR3 length is 18 residues. The CDR3 DNA follows: TGTGCCAGCAGCTTAAGAGGACTAGCGGGGGGTAGTGGAGAGACCCAGTACTTC. This encodes CASSLRGLAGGSGETQYF.

This sequence joins TRBV27 and TRBJ1-1; no clear D gene. V lost 2 bases and J 0 bases, leaving 13 bases between the germline ends. Germline V gene lookup returns CDR1 MNHEY and CDR2 SMNVEV (reference sequence). The CDR3 covers 16 residues. The CDR3 loop reads CASSLGLGGMNTEAFF. The CDR3 DNA reads as TGTGCCAGCAGTTTAGGTTTAGGAGGTATGAACACTGAAGCTTTCTTT.

In this sample, this clone turned up a few times. The chain combines TRBV9 with TRBJ1-2; TRBD1 aligns across 7 bases. The CDR3 is made up of 17 amino acids. After removal of 3 bases from V and 3 bases from J, the junction contained 14 bases not matched to a gene. The germline V gene has CDR1 SGDLS and CDR2 YYNGEE. The CDR3 region is CASSGFPGGAAYYGYTF. The CDR3 DNA follows: TGTGCCAGCAGCGGGTTCCCAGGGGGGGCAGCTTACTATGGCTACACCTTC.

In this sample, this clone turned up once. The chain joins TRBV5-5 to TRBJ1-4; a possible D gene is TRBD1 (6 bases). Germline loops: CDR1 SGHKS, CDR2 YYEKEE (reference sequence). The CDR3 is made up of 15 amino acids. The V end lost 5 bases, the J end lost 5 bases, and 16 bases lay between the germline ends. The DNA of the CDR3 is TGTGCCAGCAGTCTAACCGGGACAAGAAATGAAAAACTGTTTTTT. It codes for CASSLTGTRNEKLFF.

In DNA, the CDR3 is TGTGCCAGCAGCTCGGGACTAGCGGAGACCCAGTACTTC. Its translation is CASSSGLAETQYF. This rearrangement joins TRBV5-4 to TRBJ2-5, with 10 bases that match TRBD2. Germline lookup yields CDR1 SGHNT and CDR2 YYREEE (reference sequence). The CDR3 loop spans 13 amino acids. The ends lost 3 bases at V and 5 bases at J; junction bases unmatched: 1.

V usage is TRBV4-1 and J usage is TRBJ2-3; D is undetermined. Trimming removed 1 base at V and 0 bases at J, with 8 bases between. This CDR3 contains 15 residues. Germline V lookup: CDR1 MGHRA, CDR2 YSYEKL. The CDR3 region has the DNA TGCGCCAGCAGCCAAGCCGAGGACAGCACAGATACGCAGTATTTT. Its translation: CASSQAEDSTDTQYF.

This chain connects TRBV4-1 to TRBJ1-1, with no clear D. V was trimmed by 0 bases and J by 0 bases, leaving 8 bases between them. The germline V gene encodes CDR1 MGHRA and CDR2 YSYEKL. The CDR3 covers 15 residues. In DNA form, the CDR3 reads TGCGCCAGCAGCCAAGATTCCAGCATGAACACTGAAGCTTTCTTT. Its translation is CASSQDSSMNTEAFF.

The count of this clone is one. This sequence joins TRBV7-9 and TRBJ2-1; D not resolved. Trimming took off 3 bases at V and 5 bases at J, with 5 bases between the two ends. Germline lookup yields CDR1 SEHNR and CDR2 FQNEAQ (reference sequence). This CDR3 is built from 12 residues. CDR3 sequence reads: CASSFRHNEQFF. The CDR3 DNA reads as TGTGCCAGCAGCTTCCGTCACAATGAGCAGTTCTTC. The full variable domain, completed using reference TRBV7-9 and TRBJ2-1, is DTGVSQNPRHKITKRGQNVTFRCDPISEHNRLYWYRQTLGQGPEFLTYFQNEAQLEKSRLLSDRFSAERPKGSFSTLEIQRTEQGDSAMYLCASSFRHNEQFFGPGTRLTVL.

The V call is TRBV9, the J call TRBJ2-2, with 8 bases matching TRBD2. Germline V gene lookup returns CDR1 SGDLS and CDR2 YYNGEE. The CDR3 consists of 15 residues. The junction had 1 base not matched to a gene; V was cut back by 3 bases and J by 0 bases. In DNA form, the CDR3 reads TGTGCCAGCAGCGCTAGCGGGTCGAACACCGGGGAGCTGTTTTTT. Amino acids: CASSASGSNTGELFF.

The chain is built from TRBV4-3 and TRBJ2-2; D gene unclear. Trimming removed 1 base at V and 4 bases at J, with 13 bases between. Germline CDR1 reads LGHNA; CDR2 reads YSLEER. The CDR3 runs to 16 residues. The chain's CDR3 is CASSQVRRFGTGELFF. The CDR3 coding sequence is TGCGCCAGCAGCCAAGTTCGGCGCTTTGGCACCGGGGAGCTGTTTTTT.

CDR3 DNA sequence: TGTGCCAGCAGCCAGGGGGAAGAGGCCGGGGAGCTGTTTTTT. It is translated as CASSQGEEAGELFF. The V call is TRBV4-2, the J call TRBJ2-2; D assignment may be TRBD1 or TRBD2 (5 bases each). Germline-derived CDR1 and CDR2 are LGHNA and YNFKEQ. The CDR3 covers 14 residues. Trimming shortened V by 3 bases and J by 6 bases, and 11 bases separated the two germline ends.

The chain has TRBV7-8 and TRBJ1-4, with 8 bases aligning to TRBD1. V lost 4 bases to trimming and J lost 7 bases; unmatched junction nucleotides: 8. CDR3 length equals 15 residues. Germline CDR1 reads SGHVS; CDR2 reads FQNEAQ. The CDR3 coding sequence is TGTGCCAGCAGCTGGACGACAGGGGATGTTGAAAAACTGTTTTTT. Translating it yields CASSWTTGDVEKLFF.

The V gene is TRBV19, the J gene TRBJ1-5, with 8 bases that match TRBD1. The J segment lost 5 bases and the V segment lost 8 bases, leaving 11 bases of the junction unmatched. This CDR3 contains 15 residues. CDR1 LNHDA and CDR2 SQIVND come from the germline V gene (reference sequence). The CDR3 reads CASGIRDRRDQPQHF. CDR3 DNA: TGTGCCAGTGGGATCCGGGACAGGCGTGATCAGCCCCAGCATTTT.

This clone was seen a single time. V usage is TRBV9 and J usage is TRBJ2-2, with D perhaps being TRBD1 or TRBD2 (5 bases each). Trimming left V 2 bases short and J 2 bases short, with 7 bases between. The V gene's germline CDR1 is SGDLS and CDR2 YYNGEE. This CDR3 comprises 14 residues. The DNA of the CDR3 is TGTGCCAGCAGCGTGGGGGACAACACCGGGGAGCTGTTTTTT. It translates to CASSVGDNTGELFF. Using reference TRBV9 and TRBJ2-2 for the parts outside the CDR3, the full variable domain is DSGVTQTPKHLITATGQRVTLRCSPRSGDLSVYWYQQSLDQGLQFLIQYYNGEERAKGNILERFSAQQFPDLHSELNLSSLELGDSALYFCASSVGDNTGELFFGEGSRLTVL.

The rearrangement joins TRBV4-3 to TRBJ2-5; D call uncertain. Looked up from germline, CDR1 is LGHNA and CDR2 is YSLEER. Between the trimmed V and J ends, which lost 1 base and 1 base, there was a span of 7 bases. CDR3 length: 14 residues. The CDR3 sequence: CASSQGRSQETQYF. The DNA of the CDR3 is TGCGCCAGCAGCCAAGGGCGGAGCCAAGAGACCCAGTACTTC.

The rearrangement joins TRBV4-1 to TRBJ2-3; D gene unclear. V lost 2 bases and J lost 0, with 24 bases in between. Germline loops: CDR1 MGHRA, CDR2 YSYEKL. The CDR3 is 20 amino acids. The CDR3 DNA reads as TGCGCCAGCAGCCAACTCCAGAGGATCCAGTGGATCGGTAGCACAGATACGCAGTATTTT. It yields the protein CASSQLQRIQWIGSTDTQYF.

V gene TRBV10-3 combines with J gene TRBJ2-7, with D perhaps TRBD1 (5 bases). Germline CDR1 reads ENHRY; CDR2 reads SYGVKD. This CDR3 region has 14 residues. With 3 bases removed from V and 4 bases from J, the gap between germline ends came to 13 bases. CDR3 protein: CAISDLDTLYEQYF. The DNA of the CDR3 is TGTGCCATCAGTGACCTGGACACGTTGTACGAGCAGTACTTC.

Concerning this clone: The junction and the germline gene differ at one end; a read error may be behind it. This chain links TRBV4-2 with TRBJ2-3; 7 bases are a match to TRBD2. The germline gives CDR1 LGHNA, CDR2 YNFKEQ. This CDR3 has 19 residues. This CDR3 is CAGSQTAGAPGGVTDTQYF. In DNA, the CDR3 is TGTGCCGGCAGCCAGACAGCAGGAGCGCCTGGGGGGGTTACAGATACGCAGTATTTT.

The chain carries TRBV2 and TRBJ2-3; TRBD2 matches 12 bases. There are 20 residues in the CDR3. Trimming took 0 bases from V and 5 from J; bases not matched to a gene: 15. CDR1 is SNHLY, CDR2 FYNNEI, per germline. CDR3 loop: CASSEAIAVPSGGAGDTQYF. Written as DNA, the CDR3 is TGTGCCAGCAGTGAAGCCATAGCGGTGCCTAGCGGGGGGGCCGGAGATACGCAGTATTTT. Drawing the rest from reference TRBV2 and TRBJ2-3, the complete variable domain is EPEVTQTPSHQVTQMGQEVILRCVPISNHLYFYWYRQILGQKVEFLVSFYNNEISEKSEIFDDQFSVERPDGSNFTLKIRSTKLEDSAMYFCASSEAIAVPSGGAGDTQYFGPGTRLTVL.

This clone was observed once. The chain joins TRBV10-1 to TRBJ2-1; TRBD1 or TRBD2 may be the D gene (6 bases each). The V and J ends lost 6 bases and 11 bases respectively, with 26 bases between them. CDR3 size: 16 residues. The V gene's germline CDR1 is WNHNN and CDR2 SYGVQD (reference sequence). The CDR3 sequence: CASRRWARGAYSKQFF. CDR3 in DNA: TGCGCCAGCAGGAGGTGGGCTAGGGGGGCATATTCGAAGCAGTTCTTC.

This rearrangement joins TRBV4-2 to TRBJ2-1, with TRBD2 matching 11 bases. Trimming took 2 bases from V and 7 from J; bases not matched to a gene: 10. CDR3 length equals 17 residues. Germline assignment: CDR1 LGHNA and CDR2 YNFKEQ. The CDR3 protein is CASSQSLAGGPGNEQFF. In DNA form, the CDR3 reads TGTGCCAGCAGCCAAAGCTTAGCGGGGGGGCCGGGGAATGAGCAGTTCTTC.